This record concerns one T cell receptor (beta chain) sequence. Its antigen target is currently unknown. Base qualities are missing; no much larger clone stands one base away. The data belong to a study of PD-L1 blockade in urothelial cancer listed by TCRdb under 2017. Some background on the complete study: Every patient began therapy in the mid-2010s and was given atezolizumab 1,200 mg intravenously every 3 weeks. About 85% of the 29 patients were males with bladder-origin urothelial cancer, and about 60% of the roughly 29 reported a prior smoking history. An ECOG performance status of 0 or 1 was recorded for the patients, and 0 to 3 prior chemotherapy regimens had been received by the patients. Blood samples were analyzed at two time points: 3 weeks after treatment start (second dose) and 6 weeks after treatment start. Blood samples gave a median of approximately 150,000 T cells and roughly 83,000 unique TCRs, with a median clonality of around 0.074. The study, an exploratory multi-omic analysis, examined somatic, immune and clinical correlates of response to PD-L1 blockade with atezolizumab in urothelial cancer. TCR sequencing covered pretreatment tumor samples and matched, serially collected peripheral blood taken before and after atezolizumab treatment. Durable clinical benefit was defined as progression-free survival longer than 6 months, and TCR features were also tested against progression-free and overall survival. In the same patients, whole exome sequencing and RNA sequencing of pretreatment tumors were performed in addition to TCR sequencing. Durable clinical benefit was achieved by nine patients and was not achieved by 20 patients. Some 29 patients had pretreatment blood TCR-seq, about 25 had at least one posttreatment blood collection, and about 25 had tumor TCR-seq. What the study reported, not specific to this receptor: Among patients with durable benefit, tumor-associated TCR clones showed greater expansion in peripheral blood 3 weeks after treatment started (n = 22, p = 0.022). Improved progression-free and overall survival was associated with having pretreatment peripheral blood TCR clonality below the median. Small sample size (n ≈ 27) and many exploratory analyses mean the results are intended to be hypothesis-generating.

From its cysteine to its phenylalanine, the CDR3 spans 15 amino acids. The DNA shown is the 45-base CDR3, in frame from base 1. CDR1 and CDR2, per the germline V gene, are SGHRS and YFSETQ. Trimming removed 4 bases from V and 6 bases from J; the gene matches leave 12 bases unexplained. The sample's time point label, in plain terms: peripheral blood 6 weeks after treatment start. A cohort of around 28 patients with locally advanced or metastatic urothelial carcinoma, treated at Memorial Sloan Kettering on a trial protocol, was included. Peripheral blood mononuclear cells were collected from each patient pretreatment and during treatment, giving between 1 and 8 total time points per patient. The Qiagen DNeasy Blood extraction kit was used to purify genomic DNA from total PBMCs and tumor samples. PBMCs were collected pretreatment and during treatment, and were isolated and stored as previously described.

To estimate absolute template abundance from read counts, synthetic TCR analog templates were spiked into each PCR. The immunoSEQ assay used bias-controlled V and J gene primers to amplify TCRbeta CDR3 regions from genomic DNA. Rearranged TCRbeta segments were sequenced at approximately 20X coverage. Regarding the original processing steps: Clustering was used to correct sequencing errors, and CDR3s were annotated against IMGT to assign V, D and J genes. Downstream analyses used only productive TCRbeta rearrangements and left out out-of-frame or stop-codon sequences. Clonality was calculated as one minus the Shannon entropy normalized by the log of the number of unique productive sequences. Fisher's exact test with Benjamini-Hochberg correction, using a cutoff of adjusted p below 0.01, was how clones that differed between time points or between blood and tumor were identified. In its TCRdb copy, this immuneACCESS table keeps in-frame sequences only and misses some clones. Where compared with another copy, unresolved V genes explain less than half of these, and the others have no known cause. That table gives V, J and clone size, and the DNA gave D and trimming. The sample records roughly 51,000 clones, approximately 85% of which are singletons. The ten largest clones add up to approximately 2% of the sample.

Source: PBMCs, taken around atezolizumab (anti-PD-L1) treatment. The clonotype was recovered from a man aged 50 to 60 with urothelial cancer. The chain was built from TRBV5-1 and TRBJ1-2, and TRBD1 aligns with 7 junction nucleotides. The CDR3 region has the sequence CASSPEGTASNGYTF. The DNA sequence follows: TGCGCCAGCAGCCCGGAGGGGACAGCCTCCAATGGCTACACCTTC. With the rest looked up from the reference TRBV5-1 and TRBJ1-2 genes rather than sequenced, the full variable domain is KAGVTQTPRYLIKTRGQQVTLSCSPISGHRSVSWYQQTPGQGLQFLFEYFSETQRNKGNFPGRFSGRQFSNSRSEMNVSTLELGDSALYLCASSPEGTASNGYTFGSGTRLTVV.